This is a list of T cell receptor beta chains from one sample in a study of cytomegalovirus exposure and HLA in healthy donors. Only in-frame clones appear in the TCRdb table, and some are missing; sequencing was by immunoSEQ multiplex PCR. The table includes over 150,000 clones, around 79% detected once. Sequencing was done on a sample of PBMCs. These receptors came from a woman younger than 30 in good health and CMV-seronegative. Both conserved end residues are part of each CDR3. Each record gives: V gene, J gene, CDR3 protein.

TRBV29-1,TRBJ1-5,CSVGVGTSGNQPQHF
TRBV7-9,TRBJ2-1,CASSLAVSYDNEQFF
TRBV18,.,CASSPVTGSYYEQYF
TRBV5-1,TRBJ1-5,CASSLGEGQPQHF
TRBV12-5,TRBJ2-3,CASGLVLGTRTSTDTQYF
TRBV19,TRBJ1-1,CASSPRTGGEGTEAFF
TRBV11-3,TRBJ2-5,CASSPGGDQETQYF
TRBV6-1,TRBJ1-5,CASSELVGGSNQPQHF
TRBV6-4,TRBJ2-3,CASSVTSGSTDTQYF
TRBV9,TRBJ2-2,CASSVGGTSPTGELFF
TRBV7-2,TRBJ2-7,CASSSGIGLAGGYEQYF
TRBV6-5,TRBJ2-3,CASSYSRRGGVDTQYF
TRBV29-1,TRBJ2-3,CSVDKGLRTDTQYF
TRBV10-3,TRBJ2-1,CAISESGHSGIYNEQFF
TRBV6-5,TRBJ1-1,CASSPRGLSHTEAFF
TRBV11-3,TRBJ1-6,CASSFGGKNSPLHF
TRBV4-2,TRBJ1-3,CASSQSQGGTIYF
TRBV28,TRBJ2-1,CASSYSGSSYNEQFF
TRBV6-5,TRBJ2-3,CASSITSGSSDTQYF
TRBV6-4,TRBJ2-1,CASSREVGYNEQFF
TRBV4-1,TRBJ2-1,CASSQDFFGQGRNEQFF
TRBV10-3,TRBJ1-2,CAIPGQGAYGYTF
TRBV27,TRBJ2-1,CASSLLAGGTSYNEQFF
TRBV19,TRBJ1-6,CARDKAGHGSSYNSPLHF
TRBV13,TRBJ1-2,CASSPQGAEGYTF
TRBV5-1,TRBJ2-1,CASSPAGQSGDYNEQFF
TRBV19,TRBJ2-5,CASSTPGGPQETQYF
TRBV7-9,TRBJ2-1,CSSSLTANEQFF
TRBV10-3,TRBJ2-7,CAIRPSGGSYEQYF
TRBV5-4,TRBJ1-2,CASREVGGSYGYTF
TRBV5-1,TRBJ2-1,CASSGTSGGLVEQFF
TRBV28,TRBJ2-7,CASSLLPGQGASYEQYF
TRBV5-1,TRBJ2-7,CASSPSGILSYEQYF
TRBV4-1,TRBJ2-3,CASSQDRPGGTDTQYF
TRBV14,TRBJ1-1,CASSQDMTGYALRNTEAFF
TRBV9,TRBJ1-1,CASMSGQGLATEAFF
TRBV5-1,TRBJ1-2,CASSFGGGASGYTF
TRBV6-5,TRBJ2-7,CASSYSGPGVYEQYF
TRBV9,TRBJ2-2,CASSVGPRGVQTGELFF
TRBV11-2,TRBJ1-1,CASSLDRGGEAFF
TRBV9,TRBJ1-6,CASSRRQAIGVDNSPLHF
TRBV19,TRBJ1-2,CASSIGGGNYGYTF